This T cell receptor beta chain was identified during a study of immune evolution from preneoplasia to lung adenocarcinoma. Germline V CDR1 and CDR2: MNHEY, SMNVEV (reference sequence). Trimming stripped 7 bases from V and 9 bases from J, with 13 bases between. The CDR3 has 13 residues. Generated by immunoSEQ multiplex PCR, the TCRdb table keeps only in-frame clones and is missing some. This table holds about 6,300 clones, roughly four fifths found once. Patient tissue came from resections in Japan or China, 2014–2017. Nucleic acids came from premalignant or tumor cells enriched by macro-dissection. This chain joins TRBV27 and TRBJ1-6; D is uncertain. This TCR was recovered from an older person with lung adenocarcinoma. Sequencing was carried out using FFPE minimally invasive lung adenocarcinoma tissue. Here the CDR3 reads CASTLGLSSPLHF. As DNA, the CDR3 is TGTGCCAGCACCCTCGGCCTTTCTTCACCCCTCCACTTT.